Below, one TCR beta chain is given with its context. Its target is not known. This specimen comes from a study of T cell responses to AZD1222 COVID-19 vaccine. General study points: White British donors predominated, females outnumbered males, and clonal diversity was possibly underestimated.

CDR1 MNHEY and CDR2 SVGAGI come from the germline V gene. CDR3 length: 14 amino acids. The V and J ends lost 5 bases and 2 bases respectively, with 13 bases between them. The data were produced by immunoSEQ multiplex PCR, yet TCRdb's version contains in-frame clones alone and is incomplete. The sample includes 100,000 to 150,000 clones, around 88% of them seen just once. This sequence originates from an adult in good health. Sequencing was performed on peripheral blood, taken on day 0 of MenACWY control vaccination. The chain is built from TRBV6-5 and TRBJ2-7; D is undetermined. CDR3 region: CASSPNYHPYEQYF. The CDR3 coding sequence is TGTGCCAGCAGTCCGAACTATCACCCCTACGAGCAGTACTTC.